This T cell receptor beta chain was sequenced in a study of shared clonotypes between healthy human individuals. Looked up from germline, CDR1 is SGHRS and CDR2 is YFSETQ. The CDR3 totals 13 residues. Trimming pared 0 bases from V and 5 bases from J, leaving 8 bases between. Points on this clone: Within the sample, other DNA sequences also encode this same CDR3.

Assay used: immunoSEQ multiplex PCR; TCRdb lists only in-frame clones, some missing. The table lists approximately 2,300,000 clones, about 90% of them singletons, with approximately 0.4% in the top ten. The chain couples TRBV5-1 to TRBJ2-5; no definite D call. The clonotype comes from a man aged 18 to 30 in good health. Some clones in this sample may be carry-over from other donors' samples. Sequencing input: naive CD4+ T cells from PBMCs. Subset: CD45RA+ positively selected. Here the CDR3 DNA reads TGCGCCAGCAGCTTGGCTAGTCAGGAGACCCAGTACTTC. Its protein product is CASSLASQETQYF. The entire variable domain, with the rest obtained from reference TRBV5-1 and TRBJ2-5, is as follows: KAGVTQTPRYLIKTRGQQVTLSCSPISGHRSVSWYQQTPGQGLQFLFEYFSETQRNKGNFPGRFSGRQFSNSRSEMNVSTLELGDSALYLCASSLASQETQYFGPGTRLLVL.